Listed below are T cell receptor beta chains from one sample, sequenced in a study of blood T cell repertoires in COVID-19. Only in-frame clones appear in the TCRdb table, and some are missing; sequencing was by immunoSEQ multiplex PCR. The table lists around 70,000 clones, around 87% of them singletons. The specimen was peripheral blood. The origin of the receptors is an elderly woman with active or convalescent COVID-19. Both conserved end residues are part of each CDR3. Fields, in order: D gene, V gene, clone size, J gene, CDR3 protein, CDR3 DNA. D genes are given only for firm matches. Size is omitted from some rows. Given values are once, few, many or a class for expanded clones.

D: -; V: TRBV4-3; size: -; J: TRBJ2-3; CDR3: CASSLSVPGTDTQYF; DNA: TGCGCCAGCAGCCTCTCGGTCCCGGGGACAGATACGCAGTATTTT
D: -; V: TRBV11-2; size: -; J: TRBJ1-2; CDR3: CASSLDGSRRGYTF; DNA: TGTGCCAGCAGCTTAGACGGGTCTAGGCGTGGCTACACCTTC
D: TRBD2; V: TRBV24-1; size: -; J: TRBJ2-3; CDR3: CATKASGGTDTQYF; DNA: TGTGCCACCAAGGCTAGCGGGGGCACAGATACGCAGTATTTT
D: TRBD1; V: TRBV7-9; size: few; J: TRBJ2-7; CDR3: CASSPRTGSREQYF; DNA: TGTGCCAGCAGCCCCCGGACAGGGTCCCGGGAGCAGTACTTC
D: TRBD1; V: TRBV28; size: -; J: TRBJ1-5; CDR3: CASSGTRTGVRQPQHF; DNA: TGTGCCAGCAGTGGCACTCGTACAGGGGTCCGACAGCCCCAGCATTTT
D: -; V: TRBV7-2; size: -; J: TRBJ1-2; CDR3: CASSLGRERGYTF; DNA: TGTGCCAGCAGCTTAGGGCGGGAACGGGGCTACACCTTC
D: TRBD2; V: TRBV4-1; size: -; J: TRBJ2-7; CDR3: CASSQEVFGGGVPYEQYF; DNA: TGCGCCAGCAGCCAAGAAGTTTTCGGCGGGGGGGTTCCCTACGAGCAGTACTTC
D: TRBD1; V: TRBV10-3; size: -; J: TRBJ1-4; CDR3: CAISPRQGAEKLFF; DNA: TGTGCCATCAGTCCCCGACAGGGTGCGGAAAAACTGTTTTTT
D: TRBD1; V: TRBV30; size: -; J: TRBJ1-4; CDR3: CAWSRKGGGEKLFF; DNA: TGTGCCTGGAGTAGAAAAGGGGGCGGTGAAAAACTGTTTTTT
D: -; V: TRBV19; size: few; J: TRBJ1-2; CDR3: CASRYLNYGYTF; DNA: TGTGCCAGTAGATACTTAAACTATGGCTACACCTTC
D: TRBD1; V: TRBV18; size: -; J: TRBJ2-4; CDR3: CASSPIRGQTKNIQYF; DNA: TGTGCCAGCTCACCAATAAGGGGGCAGACCAAAAACATTCAGTACTTC
D: TRBD2; V: TRBV5-6; size: -; J: TRBJ2-1; CDR3: CASSHLSLAASYNEQFF; DNA: TGTGCCAGCAGCCACCTATCACTAGCGGCCTCCTACAATGAGCAGTTCTTC
D: -; V: TRBV15; size: once; J: TRBJ1-1; CDR3: CATSRDRATEAFF; DNA: TGTGCCACCAGCAGAGACAGGGCGACCGAAGCTTTCTTT
D: -; V: TRBV2; size: -; J: TRBJ2-1; CDR3: CASRVLGDEQFF; DNA: TGTGCCAGCAGAGTTTTGGGAGATGAGCAGTTCTTC
D: -; V: TRBV9; size: -; J: TRBJ1-3; CDR3: CASSPTGTEGGNTIYF; DNA: TGTGCCAGCAGTCCTACAGGGACCGAAGGTGGAAACACCATATATTTT
D: TRBD1; V: TRBV25-1; size: -; J: TRBJ1-4; CDR3: CASSESDRDGKLFF; DNA: TGTGCCAGCAGTGAATCCGACAGGGACGGAAAACTGTTTTTT
D: -; V: TRBV3-1/TRBV3-2; size: -; J: TRBJ1-5; CDR3: CASSQGTDIPYSNQPQHF; DNA: TGTGCCAGCAGCCAGGGCACGGACATCCCTTATAGCAATCAGCCCCAGCATTTT
D: -; V: TRBV18; size: -; J: TRBJ1-1; CDR3: CASSDLDRSTEAFF; DNA: TGTGCCAGCTCAGACCTCGACAGGAGCACTGAAGCTTTCTTT
D: -; V: TRBV5-1; size: once; J: TRBJ2-3; CDR3: CASSLDFELARPDTQYF; DNA: TGCGCCAGCAGCTTGGATTTTGAGTTAGCACGACCAGATACGCAGTATTTT
D: -; V: TRBV21-1; size: -; J: TRBJ1-3; CDR3: CASSKGARENTIYF; DNA: TGTGCCAGCAGCAAAGGGGCCAGAGAAAACACCATATATTTT
D: TRBD2; V: TRBV7-2; size: -; J: TRBJ2-3; CDR3: CASSFQAGGGTDTQYF; DNA: TGTGCCAGCAGCTTCCAGGCGGGGGGGGGCACAGATACGCAGTATTTT
D: TRBD2; V: TRBV11-2; size: -; J: TRBJ2-1; CDR3: CASSLVRSTSGHNEQFF; DNA: TGTGCCAGCAGCTTAGTCAGGAGTACTAGCGGTCACAATGAGCAGTTCTTC
D: -; V: TRBV19; size: -; J: TRBJ2-2; CDR3: CASSSRQTNTGELFF; DNA: TGTGCCAGTAGTAGCCGACAGACGAACACCGGGGAGCTGTTTTTT
D: TRBD2; V: TRBV9; size: -; J: TRBJ2-1; CDR3: CASSPRGGRSNEQFF; DNA: TGTGCCAGCAGCCCCCGGGGAGGGCGGAGCAATGAGCAGTTCTTC
D: -; V: TRBV28; size: -; J: TRBJ1-1; CDR3: CASSLTAPNTEAFF; DNA: TGTGCCAGCAGTTTAACAGCCCCTAACACTGAAGCTTTCTTT
D: -; V: TRBV9; size: -; J: TRBJ1-6; CDR3: CASSVAPGRESPLHF; DNA: TGTGCCAGCAGCGTAGCTCCTGGGAGGGAATCACCCCTCCACTTT
D: -; V: TRBV19; size: -; J: TRBJ1-2; CDR3: CASSLPLGLYEYGYTF; DNA: TGTGCCAGTAGTCTCCCCCTGGGACTTTACGAATATGGCTACACCTTC
D: -; V: TRBV7-8; size: many; J: TRBJ2-1; CDR3: CASSLDGTPEDEQFF; DNA: TGTGCCAGCAGCTTAGACGGGACACCGGAGGATGAGCAGTTCTTC
D: TRBD1; V: TRBV28; size: -; J: TRBJ2-3; CDR3: CASSYDGTGTTDTQYF; DNA: TGTGCCAGCAGCTACGACGGGACAGGGACCACAGATACGCAGTATTTT
D: -; V: TRBV7-8; size: -; J: TRBJ2-3; CDR3: CASSLAHRDRGLNTQYF; DNA: TGTGCCAGCAGCTTAGCGCACCGGGACCGGGGGTTAAATACGCAGTATTTT
D: -; V: TRBV3-1/TRBV3-2; size: -; J: TRBJ2-4; CDR3: CASSQAFGGPKNIQYF; DNA: TGTGCCAGCAGCCAAGCGTTTGGGGGCCCGAAAAACATTCAGTACTTC
D: -; V: TRBV9; size: -; J: TRBJ1-1; CDR3: CASSGGDENTEAFF; DNA: TGTGCCAGCAGCGGAGGCGACGAGAACACTGAAGCTTTCTTT
D: TRBD1; V: TRBV28; size: -; J: TRBJ1-4; CDR3: CASSLETGVVEKLFF; DNA: TGTGCCAGCAGTTTGGAAACAGGGGTAGTAGAAAAACTGTTTTTT
D: TRBD1; V: TRBV5-6; size: -; J: TRBJ1-4; CDR3: CASSPGQGSNEKLFF; DNA: TGTGCCAGCAGCCCCGGACAGGGCTCAAATGAAAAACTGTTTTTT
D: -; V: TRBV7-2; size: -; J: TRBJ1-5; CDR3: CASSLQMDQPQHF; DNA: TGTGCCAGCAGCCTCCAGATGGATCAGCCCCAGCATTTT
D: -; V: TRBV7-9; size: once; J: TRBJ2-1; CDR3: CASSLVGLYNEQFF; DNA: TGTGCCAGCAGCTTAGTGGGACTGTACAATGAGCAGTTCTTC
D: -; V: TRBV7-2; size: -; J: TRBJ1-6; CDR3: CASSRLPGMNSPLHF; DNA: TGTGCCAGCAGCCGTCTCCCCGGTATGAATTCACCCCTCCACTTT
D: TRBD1; V: TRBV24-1; size: -; J: TRBJ1-2; CDR3: CATSDPKDRESFYGYTF; DNA: TGTGCCACCAGTGACCCTAAGGACAGGGAGTCCTTCTATGGCTACACCTTC
D: -; V: TRBV23-1; size: once; J: TRBJ1-2; CDR3: CASSQSGRGGGYTF; DNA: TGCGCCAGCAGTCAATCGGGACGGGGAGGAGGCTACACCTTC
D: TRBD1; V: TRBV7-9; size: -; J: TRBJ1-6; CDR3: CASSLQPSGQKNSPLHF; DNA: TGTGCCAGCAGCTTACAGCCTTCGGGACAGAAAAATTCACCCCTCCACTTT